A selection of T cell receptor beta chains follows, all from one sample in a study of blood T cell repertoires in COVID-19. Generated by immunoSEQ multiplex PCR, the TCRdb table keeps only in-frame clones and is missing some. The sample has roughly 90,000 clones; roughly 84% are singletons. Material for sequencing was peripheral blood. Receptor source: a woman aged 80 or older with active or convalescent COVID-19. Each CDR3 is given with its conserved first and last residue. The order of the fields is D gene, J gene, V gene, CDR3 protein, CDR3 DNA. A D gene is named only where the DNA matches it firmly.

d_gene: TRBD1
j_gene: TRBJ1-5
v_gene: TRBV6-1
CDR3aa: CASSEAGGEQPQHF
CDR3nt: TGTGCCAGCAGTGAAGCAGGGGGCGAACAGCCCCAGCATTTT

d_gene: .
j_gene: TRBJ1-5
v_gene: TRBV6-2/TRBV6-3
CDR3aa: CASSYPKPPGNQPQHF
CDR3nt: TGTGCCAGCAGTTACCCCAAACCCCCAGGCAATCAGCCCCAGCATTTT

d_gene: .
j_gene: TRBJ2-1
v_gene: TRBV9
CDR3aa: CASSVLANYGNEQFF
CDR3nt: TGTGCCAGCAGCGTTTTAGCTAATTACGGCAATGAGCAGTTCTTC

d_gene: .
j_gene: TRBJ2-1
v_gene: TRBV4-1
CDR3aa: CASSHAMGQGRDEQFF
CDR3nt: TGCGCCAGCAGCCACGCTATGGGGCAGGGGAGGGATGAGCAGTTCTTC

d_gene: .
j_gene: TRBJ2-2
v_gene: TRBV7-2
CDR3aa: CASSQVQGNTGELFF
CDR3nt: TGTGCCAGCAGCCAAGTACAGGGGAACACCGGGGAGCTGTTTTTT

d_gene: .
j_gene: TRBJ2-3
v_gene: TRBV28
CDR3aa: CASRVGASATQYF
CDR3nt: TGTGCCAGCAGGGTGGGAGCCTCGGCTACGCAGTATTTT

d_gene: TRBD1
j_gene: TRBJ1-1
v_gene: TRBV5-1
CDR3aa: CASSLDPGGNTEAFF
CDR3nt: TGCGCCAGCAGCTTGGATCCAGGGGGGAACACTGAAGCTTTCTTT

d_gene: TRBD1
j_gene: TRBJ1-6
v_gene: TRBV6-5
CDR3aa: CASGDRANNSPLHF
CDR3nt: TGTGCCAGCGGGGACAGGGCTAATAATTCACCCCTCCACTTT

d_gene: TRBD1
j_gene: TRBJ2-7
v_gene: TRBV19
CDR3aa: CASNTGGSYEQYF
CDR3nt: TGTGCCAGTAACACAGGGGGCTCCTACGAGCAGTACTTC

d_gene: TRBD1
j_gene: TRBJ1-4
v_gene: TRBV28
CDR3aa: CASRRDRGTTNEKLFF
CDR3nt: TGTGCCAGCAGAAGGGACAGGGGGACTACTAATGAAAAACTGTTTTTT

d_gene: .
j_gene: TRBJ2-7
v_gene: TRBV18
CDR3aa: CASSLGGLIYEQYF
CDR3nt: TGTGCCAGCTCCCTCGGGGGTTTGATCTACGAGCAGTACTTC

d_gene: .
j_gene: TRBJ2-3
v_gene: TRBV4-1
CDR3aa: CASSQVMVAGPGGTQYF
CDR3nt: TGCGCCAGCAGCCAGGTAATGGTAGCGGGGCCAGGGGGTACGCAGTATTTT

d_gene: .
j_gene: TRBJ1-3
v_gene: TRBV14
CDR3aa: CASSQVDTIYF
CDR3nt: TGTGCCAGCAGCCAAGTCGACACCATATATTTT

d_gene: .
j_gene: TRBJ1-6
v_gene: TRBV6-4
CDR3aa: CASSVNRDNSPLHF
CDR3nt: TGTGCCAGCAGTGTAAACAGGGATAATTCACCCCTCCACTTT

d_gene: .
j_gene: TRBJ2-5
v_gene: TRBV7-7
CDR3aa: CASSPDWPETQYF
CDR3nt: TGTGCTAGCAGCCCGGACTGGCCCGAGACCCAGTACTTC

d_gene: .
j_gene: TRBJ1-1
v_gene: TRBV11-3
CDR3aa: CASATGNTEAFF
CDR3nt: TGTGCCAGCGCCACAGGGAACACTGAAGCTTTCTTT

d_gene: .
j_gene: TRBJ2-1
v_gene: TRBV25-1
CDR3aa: CASSDPGLGQNEQFF
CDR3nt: TGTGCCAGCAGTGACCCCGGACTCGGTCAAAATGAGCAGTTCTTC

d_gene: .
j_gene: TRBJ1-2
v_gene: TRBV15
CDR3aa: CATSRDLGVREGYTF
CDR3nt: TGTGCCACCAGCAGAGATCTGGGCGTCCGGGAGGGCTACACCTTC

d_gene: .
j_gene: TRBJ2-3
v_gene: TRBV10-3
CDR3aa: CAIKQGGVSTDTQYF
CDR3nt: TGTGCCATAAAACAGGGTGGGGTTTCCACAGATACGCAGTATTTT

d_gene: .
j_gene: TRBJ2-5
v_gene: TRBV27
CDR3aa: CASSPYRVQETQYF
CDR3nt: TGTGCCAGCAGTCCCTACAGGGTACAAGAGACCCAGTACTTC

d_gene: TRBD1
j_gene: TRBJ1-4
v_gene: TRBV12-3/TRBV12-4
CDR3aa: CACLRGLGEKLFF
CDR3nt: TGTGCCTGCCTCAGGGGGCTTGGTGAAAAACTGTTTTTT

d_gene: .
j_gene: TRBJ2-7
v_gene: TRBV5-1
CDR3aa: CASSLATGGAYEQYF
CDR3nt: TGCGCCAGCAGCTTGGCCACGGGGGGCGCGTACGAGCAGTACTTC

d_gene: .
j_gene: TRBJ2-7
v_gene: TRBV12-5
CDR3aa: CASGLVPVSYEQYF
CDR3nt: TGTGCTAGTGGTTTGGTTCCGGTCTCCTACGAGCAGTACTTC

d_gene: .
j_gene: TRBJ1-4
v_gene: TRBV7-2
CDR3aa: CASSLAQDGNEKLFF
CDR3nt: TGTGCCAGCAGCTTAGCCCAGGATGGTAATGAAAAACTGTTTTTT

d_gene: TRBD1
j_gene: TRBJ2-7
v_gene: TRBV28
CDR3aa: CASRWDRGAYEQYF
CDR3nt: TGTGCCAGCAGATGGGACAGGGGGGCCTACGAGCAGTACTTC

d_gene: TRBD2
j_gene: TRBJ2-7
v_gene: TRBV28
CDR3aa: CASRKAGGPYEQYF
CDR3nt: TGTGCCAGCAGGAAAGCGGGAGGACCCTACGAGCAGTACTTC